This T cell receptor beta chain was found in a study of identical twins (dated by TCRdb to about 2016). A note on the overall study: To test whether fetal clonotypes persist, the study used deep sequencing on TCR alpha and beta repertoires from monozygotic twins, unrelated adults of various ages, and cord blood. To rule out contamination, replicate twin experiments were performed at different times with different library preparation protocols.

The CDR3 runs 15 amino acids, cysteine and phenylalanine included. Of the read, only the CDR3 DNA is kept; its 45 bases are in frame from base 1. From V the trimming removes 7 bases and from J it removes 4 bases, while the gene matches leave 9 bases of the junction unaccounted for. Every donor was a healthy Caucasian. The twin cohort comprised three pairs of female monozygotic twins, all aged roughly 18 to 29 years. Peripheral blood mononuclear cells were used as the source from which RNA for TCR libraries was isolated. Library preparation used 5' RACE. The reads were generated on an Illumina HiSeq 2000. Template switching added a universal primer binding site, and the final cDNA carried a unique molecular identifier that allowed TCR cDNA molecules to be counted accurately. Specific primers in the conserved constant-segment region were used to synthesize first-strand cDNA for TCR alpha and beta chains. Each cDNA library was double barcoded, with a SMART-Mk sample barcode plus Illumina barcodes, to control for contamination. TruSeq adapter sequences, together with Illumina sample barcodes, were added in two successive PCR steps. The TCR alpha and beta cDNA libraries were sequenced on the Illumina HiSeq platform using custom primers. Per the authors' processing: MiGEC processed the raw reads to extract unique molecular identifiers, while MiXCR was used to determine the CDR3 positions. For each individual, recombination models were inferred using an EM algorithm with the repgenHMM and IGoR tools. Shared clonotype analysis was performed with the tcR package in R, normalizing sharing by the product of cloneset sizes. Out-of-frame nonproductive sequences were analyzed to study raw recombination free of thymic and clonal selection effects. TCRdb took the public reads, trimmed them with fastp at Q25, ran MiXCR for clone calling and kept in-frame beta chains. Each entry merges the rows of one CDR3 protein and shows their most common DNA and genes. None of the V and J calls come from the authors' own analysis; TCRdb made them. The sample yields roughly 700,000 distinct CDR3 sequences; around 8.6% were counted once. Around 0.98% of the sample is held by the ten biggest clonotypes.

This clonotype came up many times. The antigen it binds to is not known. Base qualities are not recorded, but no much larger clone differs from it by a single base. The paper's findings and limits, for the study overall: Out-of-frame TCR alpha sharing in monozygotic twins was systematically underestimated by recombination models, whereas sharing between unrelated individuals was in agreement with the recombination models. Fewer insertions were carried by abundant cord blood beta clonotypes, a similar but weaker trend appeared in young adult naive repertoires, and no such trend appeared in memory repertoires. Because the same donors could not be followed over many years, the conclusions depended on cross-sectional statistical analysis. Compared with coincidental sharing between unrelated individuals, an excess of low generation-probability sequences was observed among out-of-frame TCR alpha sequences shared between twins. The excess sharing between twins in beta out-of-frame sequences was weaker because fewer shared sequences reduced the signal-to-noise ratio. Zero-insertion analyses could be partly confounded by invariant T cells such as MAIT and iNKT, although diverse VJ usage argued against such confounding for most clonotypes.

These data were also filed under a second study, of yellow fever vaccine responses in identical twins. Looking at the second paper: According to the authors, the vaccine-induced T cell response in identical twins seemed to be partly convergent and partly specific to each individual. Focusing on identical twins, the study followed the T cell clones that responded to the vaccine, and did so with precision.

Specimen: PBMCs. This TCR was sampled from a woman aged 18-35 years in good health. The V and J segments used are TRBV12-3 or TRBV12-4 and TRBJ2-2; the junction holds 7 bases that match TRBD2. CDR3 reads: CASTGRLGFTGELFF. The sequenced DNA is TGTGCCAGCACCGGGAGGCTAGGATTCACCGGGGAGCTGTTTTTT.